This T cell receptor (beta chain) appears in the sequencing data of a study of T-cell memory formation after mild COVID-19. TCRdb called the 5' RACE reads again in MiXCR, with one record for every CDR3 protein. In the table there are more than 200,000 distinct CDR3 sequences, 16% of which are singletons. The CDR3 consists of 14 residues. Germline CDR1 reads MGHDK; CDR2 reads SYGVNS. The J segment lost 5 bases and the V segment lost 4 bases, leaving 4 bases of the junction unmatched. The specimen sequenced was PBMCs or a T cell subset sorted from them (not recorded which). This TCR was sampled from a man aged 18 to 30 who had mild COVID-19 (a few samples of this study predate the infection). Cell type and time point are not known. The chain carries TRBV25-1 and TRBJ1-1; TRBD1 aligns across 10 bases. This CDR3 reads CASSGDRGLTEAFF. DNA for the CDR3: TGTGCCAGCAGTGGCGACAGGGGGCTGACTGAAGCTTTCTTT.